This T cell receptor (beta chain) was found in a study of T cells in Graves' hyperthyroidism and ophthalmopathy (dated by TCRdb to between 2017 and 2020). The study in broad terms: Peripheral blood samples were taken at the time of initial diagnosis, prior to any treatment. To identify distinguishing TCR V-J signatures, a discovery cohort of roughly 100 patients was used, comprising roughly 45 with Graves' ophthalmopathy and about 59 with stable Graves' hyperthyroidism. Whether ophthalmopathy could be predicted prospectively was tested in an independent validation cohort made up of 18 to 20 hyperthyroidism patients plus 17 patients who later progressed to ophthalmopathy. The 95 to 100 discovery patients were randomly divided into training and test sets at a 7:3 ratio. In more than five Graves' hyperthyroidism patients, the study also compared T-cell repertoires from thyroid tissue with T-cell repertoires from blood. After blood sampling, hyperthyroidism patients were treated with methimazole at a starting dose of 30 mg daily, and ophthalmopathy patients were treated with high-dose intravenous methylprednisolone. The paper describes TCR Vbeta CDR3 sequencing of 140 or so peripheral blood samples, made up of 43 ophthalmopathy patients, 70 to 80 hyperthyroidism patients and 17 progressor patients.

The germline ends are 16 bases apart after V is trimmed by 7 bases and J by 0 bases. The germline V gene supplies CDR1 SQVTM and CDR2 ANQGSEA. Reading from cysteine to phenylalanine, the CDR3 counts 14 amino acids. CDR3 DNA is the only sequence kept; it has 42 bases, read in frame from the first base. Summary of the overall study and its limitations: No statistical method was used to set the sample size in advance, and investigators knew the group allocation. Most expanded thyroid clonotypes (frequency above 0.001) were also found in blood, which suggests that blood repertoires may mirror thyroid immune responses. During validation, the model predicted progression to ophthalmopathy a median of around 7 months ahead of onset, with 70.59% sensitivity and 72% to 85% specificity. Ophthalmopathy was separated from stable hyperthyroidism by a 13 V-J signature model, with 87.88% sensitivity and about 81% specificity obtained in cross-validation and 80%/75% obtained in testing.

Hyperthyroidism patients were newly diagnosed, with disease duration under 2 months, and aged 18 to 65 years. Exclusion was applied to patients with uncontrolled infections, other autoimmune diseases, pregnancy or lactation. Diagnoses were based on clinical symptoms, serum thyroxine and TRAb, thyroid ultrasound and orbital computed tomography. Blood from progressor patients was collected at the time of first diagnosis with hyperthyroidism, before any ophthalmopathy symptoms had appeared. Ficoll-Paque density gradient centrifugation was used to isolate PBMCs from under 11 ml of fresh peripheral blood. Patients classed as progressors first received a Graves' hyperthyroidism diagnosis and then went on to develop ophthalmopathy during follow-up. Trizol reagent was used to extract total RNA, and RNA quality was then checked on an Agilent 2100 Bioanalyzer. This clonotype was observed many times. Its antigen is still unknown. No quality values exist for individual bases; no much larger clone is one base distant.

The TCR beta CDR3 regions were amplified from RNA transcripts. For the first round of RT-PCR on the TCR CDR3, the HTBI primer set was used together with the Qiagen OneStep RT-PCR kit. The libraries were constructed in a second round of multiplex PCR and then size-selected and purified. Sequencing of the libraries was done on an Illumina HiSeq2000 using paired-end 100 bp reads. Per the authors' processing: Raw data were processed with SOAPnuke, discarding reads with adapters, uncalled bases, mean Phred below 15, or no exact constant-primer or identifier match. High-quality paired reads were merged with COPE v1.2.5, and unique nucleotide sequences were defined as clonotypes. MiTCR v1.1 was used to align clonotypes to the IMGT TRBV, TRBD and TRBJ reference segments. Analysis was restricted to V-J combinations with a frequency above 0.0001, which covered 98% to 99.2% of repertoires. A TCS score was defined as the ratio between F50 (clonal expansion) and ExV (chaos), using BLOSUM62-based TCRdist between CDR3 peptides within each V-J. Welch's t-statistics and random forest reduced fewer than 600 V-J features to around 14, which were used in a naive Bayes classifier (R e1071). The raw public reads went through TCRdb reprocessing: fastp at Q25, MiXCR clone calling, in-frame beta chains kept. Here each entry gathers all rows of one CDR3 protein and keeps the most common genes and DNA. The V and J calls and clone size come from TCRdb's table, not from the authors' own analysis. The sample table records approximately 370,000 distinct CDR3 sequences; about 18% of these occur just once. Around a third of the sample is held by the ten biggest clonotypes.

Sequenced input: blood. The sequence was collected from a woman aged 25 to 45 with Graves' hyperthyroidism that later progressed to Graves' ophthalmopathy. The receptor chain draws on TRBV29-1 and TRBJ2-7; a tentative D call is TRBD1 (6 bases match). The nucleotides read TGCAGCGCTCGCCAGGGGACGAGCTCCTACGAGCAGTACTTC. Its product reads: CSARQGTSSYEQYF.